This T cell receptor (beta chain) was identified in a study of human thymus T cells. General study points: Related studies found that unrelated individuals share highly overlapping thymic repertoires.

Obtained as resections during corrective heart surgery, the thymus tissue was then studied. Libraries were prepared by immunoSEQ multiplex PCR; TCRdb keeps only in-frame clonotypes and omits some of them. Counted here are roughly 130,000 clones, more than 90% occurring once; the ten biggest clones make up around 0.025%. A note on this clone: As yet, its antigen is unknown.

V lost 2 bases to trimming and J lost 1 base; unmatched junction nucleotides: 10. The CDR3 length is 17 residues. In germline, CDR1 is SGHNT, CDR2 YENEEA. The rearrangement links TRBV11-3 to TRBJ2-5, with 7 bases lining up with TRBD2. The sequenced sample was thymus tissue. The TCR was taken from a boy younger than two with a congenital heart defect but otherwise immunologically healthy. DNA for the CDR3: TGTGCCAGCAGCTTAAAAGATCCAGCGGGGACCCAAGAGACCCAGTACTTC. This codes for CASSLKDPAGTQETQYF.